This T cell receptor beta chain is drawn from a study of shared clonotypes between healthy human individuals. Study observations and caveats: The small donor group covered limited genetic and exposure diversity. Clonotype sharing among the donors was expected to vary with sequencing depth. Estimated clonotype richness was generally higher in naive than memory subsets.

Germline CDR1 is WNHNN and CDR2 is SYGVQD (reference sequence). V was pared by 6 bases and J by 4 bases, with 7 bases of the junction left unmatched. The CDR3 is made up of 16 amino acids. The data were produced by immunoSEQ multiplex PCR, yet TCRdb's version contains in-frame clones alone and is incomplete. This sample has approximately 2,000,000 clones; approximately 92% occur once, and the top ten carry around 1.7%. In regard to this clone: Antigen: not known.

Positively selected for CCR7, the CD45RO-negative cells used as naive CD8 cells excluded terminally differentiated effector memory CD45RA+ cells. What was sequenced was naive CD8+ T cells from PBMCs. The source of this sequence is a man aged 18 to 35 in good health. Some clones in this sample may be carry-over from other donors' samples. This rearrangement joins TRBV10-1 to TRBJ2-3; 13 nucleotides line up with TRBD2. DNA of the CDR3: TGCGCCAGCAGCGACGGACTAGCGGGAGATGCAGATACGCAGTATTTT. This codes for CASSDGLAGDADTQYF.